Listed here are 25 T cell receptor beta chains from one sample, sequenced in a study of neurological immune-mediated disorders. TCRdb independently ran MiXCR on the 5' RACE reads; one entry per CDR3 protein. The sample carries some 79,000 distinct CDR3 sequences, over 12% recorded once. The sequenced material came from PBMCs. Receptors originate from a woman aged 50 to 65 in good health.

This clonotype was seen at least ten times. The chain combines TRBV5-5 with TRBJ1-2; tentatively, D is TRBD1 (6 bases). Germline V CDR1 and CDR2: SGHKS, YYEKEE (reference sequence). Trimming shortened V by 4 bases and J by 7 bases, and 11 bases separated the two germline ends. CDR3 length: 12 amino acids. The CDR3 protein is CASSGTGFGYTF. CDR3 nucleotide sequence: TGTGCCAGCAGCGGAACAGGGTTTGGCTACACCTTC.

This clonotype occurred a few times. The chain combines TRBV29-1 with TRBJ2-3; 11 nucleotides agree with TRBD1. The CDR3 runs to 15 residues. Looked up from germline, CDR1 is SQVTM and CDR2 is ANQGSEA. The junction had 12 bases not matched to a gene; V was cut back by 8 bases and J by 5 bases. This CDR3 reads CSISPDRGRLDTQYF. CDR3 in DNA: TGCAGCATTTCCCCGGACAGGGGGCGCTTAGATACGCAGTATTTT.

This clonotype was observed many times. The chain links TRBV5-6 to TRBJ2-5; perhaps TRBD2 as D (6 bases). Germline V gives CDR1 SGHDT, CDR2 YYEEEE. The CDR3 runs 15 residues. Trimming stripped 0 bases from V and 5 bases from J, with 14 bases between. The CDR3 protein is CASSLGRAAWETQYF. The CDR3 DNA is TGTGCCAGCAGCTTGGGGAGGGCGGCTTGGGAGACCCAGTACTTC.

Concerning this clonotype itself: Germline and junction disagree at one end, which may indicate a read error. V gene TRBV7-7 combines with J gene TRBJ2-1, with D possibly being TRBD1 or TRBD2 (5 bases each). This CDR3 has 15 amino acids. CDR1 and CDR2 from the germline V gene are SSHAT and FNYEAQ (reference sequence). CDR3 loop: CASSPGQGEYNEQFF. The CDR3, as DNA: TGTGCTAGCAGCCCTGGGCAGGGAGAATACAATGAGCAGTTCTTC.

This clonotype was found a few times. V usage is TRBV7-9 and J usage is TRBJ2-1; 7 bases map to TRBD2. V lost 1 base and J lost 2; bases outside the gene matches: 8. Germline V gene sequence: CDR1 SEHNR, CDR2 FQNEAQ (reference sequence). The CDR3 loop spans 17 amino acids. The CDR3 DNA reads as TGTGCCAGCAGCTTAGTCTCCCTAGCGGAACCCTACAATGAGCAGTTCTTC. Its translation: CASSLVSLAEPYNEQFF.

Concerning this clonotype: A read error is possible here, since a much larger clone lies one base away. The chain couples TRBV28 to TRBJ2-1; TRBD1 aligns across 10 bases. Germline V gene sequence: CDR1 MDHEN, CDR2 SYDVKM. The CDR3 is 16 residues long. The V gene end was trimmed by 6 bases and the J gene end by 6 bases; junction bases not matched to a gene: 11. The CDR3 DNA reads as TGTGCCAGCAGGACTAGACAGGGGGCTCGGTGCAATGAGCAGTTCTTC. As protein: CASRTRQGARCNEQFF.

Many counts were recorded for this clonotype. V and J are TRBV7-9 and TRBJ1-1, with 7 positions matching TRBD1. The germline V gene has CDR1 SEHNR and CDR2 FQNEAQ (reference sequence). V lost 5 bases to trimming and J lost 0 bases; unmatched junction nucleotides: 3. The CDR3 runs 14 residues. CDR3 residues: CASSVRGMNTEAFF. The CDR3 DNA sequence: TGTGCCAGCAGCGTCAGGGGGATGAACACTGAAGCTTTCTTT.

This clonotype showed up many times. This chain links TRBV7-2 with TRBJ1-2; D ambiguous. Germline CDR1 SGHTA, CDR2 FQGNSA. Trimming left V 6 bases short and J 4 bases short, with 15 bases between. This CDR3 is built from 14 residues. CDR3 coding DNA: TGTGCCAGCAGTCAGAGGGTCTCCCCCTATGGCTACACCTTC. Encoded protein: CASSQRVSPYGYTF.

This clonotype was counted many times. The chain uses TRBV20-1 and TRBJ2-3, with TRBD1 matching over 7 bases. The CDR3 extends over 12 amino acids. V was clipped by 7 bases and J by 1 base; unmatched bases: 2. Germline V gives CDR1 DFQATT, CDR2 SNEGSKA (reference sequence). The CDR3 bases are TGCAGTGGACAGGGTGGCACAGATACGCAGTATTTT. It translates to CSGQGGTDTQYF.

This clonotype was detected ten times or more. CDR3 coding DNA: TGTGCCAGCAGCTCCCAAAGATACCCGACGGGTTCTAATGAAAAACTGTTTTTT. Translating gives CASSSQRYPTGSNEKLFF. The chain employs TRBV7-9 and TRBJ1-4; D unclear. Germline values: CDR1 SEHNR, CDR2 FQNEAQ (reference sequence). The germline V and J ends were trimmed by 4 bases and 3 bases, with 21 bases remaining between them. The CDR3 length is 18 residues.

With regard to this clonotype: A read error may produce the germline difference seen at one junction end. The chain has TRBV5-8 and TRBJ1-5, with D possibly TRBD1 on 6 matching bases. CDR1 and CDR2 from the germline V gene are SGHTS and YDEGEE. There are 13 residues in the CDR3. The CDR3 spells CANSFGQNQPQHF. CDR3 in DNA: TGTGCCAACAGCTTTGGACAGAATCAGCCCCAGCATTTT. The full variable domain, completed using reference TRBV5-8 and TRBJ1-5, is EAGVTQSPTHLIKTRGQQATLRCSPISGHTSVYWYQQALGLGLQFLLWYDEGEERNRGNFPPRFSGRQFPNYSSELNVNALELEDSALYLCANSFGQNQPQHFGDGTRLSIL.

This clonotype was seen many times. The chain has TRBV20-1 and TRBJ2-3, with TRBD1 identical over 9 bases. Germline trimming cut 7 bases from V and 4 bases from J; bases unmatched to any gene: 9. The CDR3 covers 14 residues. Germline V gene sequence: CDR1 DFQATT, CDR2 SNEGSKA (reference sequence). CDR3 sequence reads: CSVAPGQGPDTQYF. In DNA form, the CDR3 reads TGCAGTGTAGCCCCGGGACAGGGCCCAGATACGCAGTATTTT.

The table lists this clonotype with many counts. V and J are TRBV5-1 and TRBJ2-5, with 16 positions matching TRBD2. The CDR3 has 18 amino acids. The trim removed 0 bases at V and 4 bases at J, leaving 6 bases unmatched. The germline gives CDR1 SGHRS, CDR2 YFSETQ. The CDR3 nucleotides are TGCGCCAGCAGCTTGGAGGGACTAGCGGGGGGGCATGGAGAGACCCAGTACTTC. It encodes CASSLEGLAGGHGETQYF.

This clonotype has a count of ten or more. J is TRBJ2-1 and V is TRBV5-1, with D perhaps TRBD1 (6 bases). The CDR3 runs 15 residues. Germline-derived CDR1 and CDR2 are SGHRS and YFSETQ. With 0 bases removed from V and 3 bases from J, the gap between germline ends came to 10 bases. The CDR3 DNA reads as TGCGCCAGCAGCTTGGCGGCAGGGGACTACAATGAGCAGTTCTTC. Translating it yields CASSLAAGDYNEQFF.

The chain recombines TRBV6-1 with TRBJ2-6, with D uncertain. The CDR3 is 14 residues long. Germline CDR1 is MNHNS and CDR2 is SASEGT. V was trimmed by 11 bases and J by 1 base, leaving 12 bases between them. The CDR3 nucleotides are TGTGCCTCGTCCTCTTTATCTGGGGCCAACGTCCTGACTTTC. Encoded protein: CASSSLSGANVLTF.

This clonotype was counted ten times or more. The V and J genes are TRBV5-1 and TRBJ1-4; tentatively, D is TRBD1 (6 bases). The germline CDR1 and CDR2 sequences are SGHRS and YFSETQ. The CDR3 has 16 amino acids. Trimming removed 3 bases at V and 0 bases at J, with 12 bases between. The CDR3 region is CASSSGQLTTNEKLFF. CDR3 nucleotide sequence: TGCGCCAGCAGCTCCGGACAGCTAACAACTAATGAAAAACTGTTTTTT.

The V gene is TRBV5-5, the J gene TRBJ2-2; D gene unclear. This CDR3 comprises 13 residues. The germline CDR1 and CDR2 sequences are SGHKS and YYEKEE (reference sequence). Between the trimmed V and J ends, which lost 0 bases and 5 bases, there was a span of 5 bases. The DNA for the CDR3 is TGTGCCAGCAGCTTGGTAGGGACCGGGGAGCTGTTTTTT. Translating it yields CASSLVGTGELFF.

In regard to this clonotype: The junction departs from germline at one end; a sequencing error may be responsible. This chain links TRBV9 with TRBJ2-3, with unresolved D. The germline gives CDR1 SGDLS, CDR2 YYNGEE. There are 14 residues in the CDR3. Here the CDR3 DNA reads TGTGCCAGCAGCGTAGAACCTGGCACAGATATGCAGTATTTT. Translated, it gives CASSVEPGTDMQYF.

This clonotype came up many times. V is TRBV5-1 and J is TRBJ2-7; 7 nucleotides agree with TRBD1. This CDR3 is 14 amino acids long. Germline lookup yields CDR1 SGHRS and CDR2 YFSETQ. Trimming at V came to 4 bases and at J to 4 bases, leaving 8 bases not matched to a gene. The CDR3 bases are TGCGCCAGCAGCGCTCAGGTGACAGGGTACGAGCAGTACTTC. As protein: CASSAQVTGYEQYF. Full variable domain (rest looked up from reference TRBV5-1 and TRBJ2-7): KAGVTQTPRYLIKTRGQQVTLSCSPISGHRSVSWYQQTPGQGLQFLFEYFSETQRNKGNFPGRFSGRQFSNSRSEMNVSTLELGDSALYLCASSAQVTGYEQYFGPGTRLTVT.

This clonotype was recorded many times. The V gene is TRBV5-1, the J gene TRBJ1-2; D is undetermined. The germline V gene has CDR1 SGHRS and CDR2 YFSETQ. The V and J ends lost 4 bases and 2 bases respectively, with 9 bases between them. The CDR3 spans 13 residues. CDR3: CASSEDVNYGYTF. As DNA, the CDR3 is TGCGCCAGCAGCGAGGACGTCAACTATGGCTACACCTTC.

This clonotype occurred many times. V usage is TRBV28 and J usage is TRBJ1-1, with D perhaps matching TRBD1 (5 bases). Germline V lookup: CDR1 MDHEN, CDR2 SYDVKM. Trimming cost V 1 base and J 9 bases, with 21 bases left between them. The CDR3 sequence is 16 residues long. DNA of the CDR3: TGTGCCAGCAGTTTATATGGGGCGGGGGGACCCCAAAAAGCTTTCTTT. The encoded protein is CASSLYGAGGPQKAFF.

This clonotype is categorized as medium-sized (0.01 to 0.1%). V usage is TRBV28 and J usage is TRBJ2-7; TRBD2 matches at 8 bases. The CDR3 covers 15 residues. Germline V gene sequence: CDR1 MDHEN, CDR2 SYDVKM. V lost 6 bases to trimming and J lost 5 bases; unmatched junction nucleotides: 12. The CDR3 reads CASRLTSVLVHEQYF. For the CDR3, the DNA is TGTGCCAGCAGACTGACTAGCGTCCTAGTCCACGAGCAGTACTTC.

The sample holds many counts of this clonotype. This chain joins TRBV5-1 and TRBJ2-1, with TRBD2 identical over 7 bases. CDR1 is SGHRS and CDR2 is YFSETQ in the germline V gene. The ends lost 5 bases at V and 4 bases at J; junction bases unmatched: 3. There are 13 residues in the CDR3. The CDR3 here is CASRTGGYNEQFF. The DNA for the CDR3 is TGCGCCAGCAGAACGGGAGGATACAATGAGCAGTTCTTC.

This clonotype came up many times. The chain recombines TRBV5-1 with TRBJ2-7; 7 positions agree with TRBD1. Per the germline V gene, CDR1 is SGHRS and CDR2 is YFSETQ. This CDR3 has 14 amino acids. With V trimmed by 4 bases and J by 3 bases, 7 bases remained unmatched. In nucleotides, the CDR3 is TGCGCCAGCAGCCCTCCGGGACAGATCTACGAGCAGTACTTC. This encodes CASSPPGQIYEQYF.

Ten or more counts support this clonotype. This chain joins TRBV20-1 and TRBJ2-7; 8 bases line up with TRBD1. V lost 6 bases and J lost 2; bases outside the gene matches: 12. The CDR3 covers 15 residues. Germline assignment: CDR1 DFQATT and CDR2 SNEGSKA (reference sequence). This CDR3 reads CSAPPYRGVPYEQYF. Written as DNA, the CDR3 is TGCAGTGCCCCCCCCTACAGGGGGGTACCCTACGAGCAGTACTTC.